This TCR beta chain is drawn from a study of T-cell memory formation after mild COVID-19. Study-wide context: Most TCR clusters belonged to a single donor. Overall study results and limits: Later expanders leaned CD4+, whereas clones that contracted between day 15 and 85 were balanced CD4/CD8. Some responding clones appeared in pre-infection memory, suggesting cross-reactive memory joined.

This clonotype was counted ten times or more. Its antigen is undetermined. TCRdb re-called the 5' RACE reads through MiXCR, storing one row per CDR3 protein. This sample yields around 210,000 distinct CDR3 sequences, of which 7.5% to 10% are seen a single time; 3.5% to 4% belongs to the top ten. The germline gives CDR1 SGHRS, CDR2 YFSETQ. The CDR3 covers 15 residues. Trimming stripped 4 bases from V and 0 bases from J, with 11 bases between. The sequenced sample consisted of PBMCs or a T cell subset sorted from them (not recorded which). The receptor comes from a man younger than 35 who had mild COVID-19 (a few samples of this study predate the infection). Cell type and time point are not known. The chain combines TRBV5-1 with TRBJ1-5; D gene unclear. CDR3 loop: CASSPRGDSNQPQHF. The DNA for the CDR3 is TGCGCCAGCAGCCCCCGGGGAGATAGCAATCAGCCCCAGCATTTT.